These 10 T cell receptor beta chains originate from one sample sequenced in a study of breast tumors, draining lymph nodes, adjacent tissues. TCRdb reprocessed the multiplex PCR reads with MiXCR, giving one entry per CDR3 protein. The data hold 66,000 or so distinct CDR3 sequences, with approximately 40% observed a single time. The material sequenced was breast tumor tissue. These receptors all stem from a female donor with breast cancer. Some clones in this sample may be carry-over from other donors' samples.

The V and J genes are TRBV5-5 and TRBJ1-1, with 7 bases that match TRBD1. V was pared by 0 bases and J by 0 bases, with 17 bases of the junction left unmatched. CDR3 size: 20 residues. CDR1 SGHKS and CDR2 YYEKEE come from the germline V gene (reference sequence). The CDR3 region has the DNA TGTGCCAGCAGCTTGGAGGGGGCACGGGAACTTGGGGGGTTGAACACTGAAGCTTTCTTT. This encodes CASSLEGARELGGLNTEAFF.

This sequence joins TRBV7-3 and TRBJ1-6, with TRBD1 matching 8 bases. The CDR3 totals 15 residues. Trimming took 5 bases from V and 7 from J; bases not matched to a gene: 7. Germline CDR1 reads SGHTA; CDR2 reads FQGTGA. Written as DNA, the CDR3 is TGTGCCAGCAGCCCCGGACAGGGCAGGAATTCACCCCTCCACTTT. It codes for CASSPGQGRNSPLHF. The complete variable domain, with remaining parts taken from reference TRBV7-3 and TRBJ1-6, reads GAGVSQTPSNKVTEKGKYVELRCDPISGHTALYWYRQSLGQGPEFLIYFQGTGAADDSGLPNDRFFAVRPEGSVSTLKIQRTERGDSAVYLCASSPGQGRNSPLHFGNGTRLTVT.

Comments on this clonotype: The junction shows a germline mismatch at one end, possibly a read error. The CDR3 reads CASSGGGATSYGQYF. The CDR3 nucleotides are TGCGCCAGCAGTGGGGGGGGGGCGACCTCCTACGGGCAGTACTTC. This chain joins TRBV10-1 and TRBJ2-7, with D possibly matching TRBD2 (7 bases). Germline V gene lookup returns CDR1 WNHNN and CDR2 SYGVQD (reference sequence). CDR3 length: 15 amino acids.

This clonotype was found many times. This rearrangement joins TRBV25-1 to TRBJ2-2; D ambiguous. The CDR3 has 14 residues. V lost 2 bases and J lost 0, with 4 bases in between. Germline-derived CDR1 and CDR2 are MGHDK and SYGVNS. The CDR3 loop is CASSERPNTGELFF. CDR3 sequence (DNA): TGTGCCAGCAGTGAACGGCCGAACACCGGGGAGCTGTTTTTT.

This clonotype appeared many times. The chain has TRBV20-1 and TRBJ1-3; weak D call: TRBD1 (6 bases). V lost 5 bases to trimming and J lost 1 base, with 15 bases between them. Looked up from germline, CDR1 is DFQATT and CDR2 is SNEGSKA (reference sequence). The CDR3 totals 15 residues. The DNA for the CDR3 is TGCAGTGCTCTACAGGGTTCTATATCTGGAAACACCATATATTTT. It translates to CSALQGSISGNTIYF.

The CDR3 here is CASRIDTEAFF. CDR3 DNA: TGTGCCAGCAGAATCGACACTGAAGCTTTCTTT. The chain has TRBV25-1 and TRBJ1-1; D unclear. Per the germline V gene, CDR1 is MGHDK and CDR2 is SYGVNS. The CDR3 covers 11 residues. V lost 6 bases and J lost 3, with 5 bases in between.

This clonotype was counted ten times or more. The chain carries TRBV11-2 and TRBJ1-2, with 9 positions matching TRBD1. CDR3 length: 13 amino acids. The germline gives CDR1 SGHAT, CDR2 FQNNGV. V lost 5 bases, J lost 7 bases, and 5 bases stayed unmatched. The CDR3 region has the DNA TGTGCCAGCAGCGCGGACAGGGGAGGTGGCTACACCTTC. As protein: CASSADRGGGYTF.

This clonotype was counted at least ten times. The chain is built from TRBV7-9 and TRBJ2-3, with 10 bases matching TRBD1. The length of the CDR3 is 16 residues. The V and J ends lost 5 bases and 3 bases, in that order; junction bases with no gene match: 8. Per the germline V gene, CDR1 is SEHNR and CDR2 is FQNEAQ (reference sequence). The CDR3 region has the DNA TGTGCCAGCAGCACCACCGACAGGGGGCTGACAGATACGCAGTATTTT. Amino acid sequence: CASSTTDRGLTDTQYF.

Many counts were recorded for this clonotype. V and J are TRBV9 and TRBJ2-7, with TRBD2 matching over 7 bases. Germline CDR1 SGDLS, CDR2 YYNGEE. V lost 4 bases to trimming and J lost 5 bases; unmatched junction nucleotides: 9. This CDR3 has 14 residues. The CDR3 bases are TGTGCCAGCAGCTACACCGGCGGGAGTCACGAGCAGTACTTC. It translates to CASSYTGGSHEQYF.

This clonotype has ten or more counts. V is TRBV6-5 and J is TRBJ2-3; maybe TRBD1 (6 bases). CDR1 is MNHEY and CDR2 is SVGAGI in the germline V gene. V was trimmed by 6 bases and J by 5 bases, leaving 15 bases between them. The CDR3 is made up of 14 amino acids. The chain's CDR3 is CASSVQGREDTQYF. DNA for the CDR3: TGTGCCAGCAGCGTACAGGGTAGGGAAGATACGCAGTATTTT.